This entry is about one T cell receptor (beta chain). The CDR3 extends over 14 amino acids. Germline V gene data show CDR1 as MNHEY and CDR2 as SVGAGI. The V end lost 8 bases, the J end lost 2 bases, and 13 bases lay between the germline ends. The data were produced by immunoSEQ multiplex PCR, yet TCRdb's version contains in-frame clones alone and is incomplete. The sample holds just over 300,000 clones, about 91% seen once. Participants' reported clinical history set cohort assignment. The sample is drawn from a study of blood T cell repertoires in COVID-19. Study as a whole: Spain, Italy and the United States supplied samples that represented acute and convalescent COVID-19.

This receptor was taken from a woman younger than 30 who had recovered from COVID-19. The sequenced sample was PBMCs or T cells enriched from blood (not recorded which). The rearrangement uses TRBV6-5 and TRBJ1-3, with TRBD1 as a possible D gene (6 bases). For the CDR3, the DNA is TGTGCCAGCCTTCCAGGGGCCGCTGGAAACACCATATATTTT. Encoded protein: CASLPGAAGNTIYF.